This T cell receptor (beta chain) came from a study of T cell responses to AZD1222 COVID-19 vaccine. This clone has just one count. What it recognizes is unknown. CDR1 LNHDA and CDR2 SQIVND come from the germline V gene (reference sequence). CDR3 size: 13 residues. V shed 1 base and J shed 4 bases, with 5 bases lying between them. General study results and limits: Females outnumbered males among donors, who were mostly white British; clonal diversity was possibly underestimated. Spike-wide coverage was observed for vaccine-associated CD4 TCRs, with dominant responses at 160-218 and 743-854. Without day 14 samples, only post-peak T cell repertoires were studied.

Clones were read by immunoSEQ multiplex PCR, and TCRdb kept only the in-frame ones, dropping some. The data show some 120,000 clones, under 95% seen once. The clonotype comes from an adult in good health. This specimen was peripheral blood, taken on day 0 of AZD1222 vaccination. The rearrangement uses TRBV19 and TRBJ2-1; D not resolved. DNA of the CDR3: TGTGCCAGTAGTATAGGAGAGTACAATGAGCAGTTCTTC. Protein sequence: CASSIGEYNEQFF.